What follows are 24 T cell receptor beta chains derived from one specimen sequenced in a study of blood T cell repertoires in COVID-19. Assay used: immunoSEQ multiplex PCR; TCRdb lists only in-frame clones, some missing. The sample carries 45,000 to 50,000 clones, about 83% recorded once. Sequenced material: peripheral blood. These receptors originate from a man older than 75 in a cohort sampled during active COVID-19.

The J gene is TRBJ1-1, the V gene TRBV9; no clear D gene. CDR1 and CDR2 from the germline V gene are SGDLS and YYNGEE. The CDR3 totals 15 residues. V dropped 7 bases and J dropped 1 base, with 17 bases sitting between them. The DNA for the CDR3 is TGTGCCAGCGGGAGGGAGGTTTTAGGGAACACTGAAGCTTTCTTT. This codes for CASGREVLGNTEAFF.

V gene TRBV19 combines with J gene TRBJ2-7, with unresolved D. CDR3 size: 12 residues. Germline V gives CDR1 LNHDA, CDR2 SQIVND (reference sequence). The V end lost 10 bases, the J end lost 0 bases, and 10 bases lay between the germline ends. The CDR3 DNA sequence: TGTGCCACTTCGGAGAGCTCCTACGAGCAGTACTTC. It codes for CATSESSYEQYF.

The CDR3 sequence: CASSLSRVYEQYF. In DNA form, the CDR3 reads TGTGCCAGCAGCTTAAGTCGGGTGTACGAGCAGTACTTC. This chain links TRBV7-2 with TRBJ2-7; D gene ambiguous. The CDR3 totals 13 residues. The V end was cut by 2 bases, the J end by 4 bases, with 9 bases between. Germline V gives CDR1 SGHTA, CDR2 FQGNSA. Filled out from reference TRBV7-2 and TRBJ2-7, the complete variable domain reads GAGVSQSPSNKVTEKGKDVELRCDPISGHTALYWYRQSLGQGLEFLIYFQGNSAPDKSGLPSDRFSAERTGGSVSTLTIQRTQQEDSAVYLCASSLSRVYEQYFGPGTRLTVT.

This clone was recorded once. The gene calls are TRBV13 and TRBJ1-5; D gene unclear. V lost 3 bases to trimming and J lost 5 bases, with 5 bases between them. The CDR3 sequence is 12 residues long. CDR1 is PRHDT and CDR2 is FYEKMQ in the germline V gene (reference sequence). This CDR3 reads CASSFGDQPQHF. In nucleotides, the CDR3 is TGTGCCAGCAGCTTCGGAGATCAGCCCCAGCATTTT.

This chain connects TRBV5-4 to TRBJ2-2, with D perhaps TRBD2 (5 bases). V was trimmed by 4 bases and J by 1 base, leaving 11 bases between them. Germline V gene sequence: CDR1 SGHNT, CDR2 YYREEE (reference sequence). The CDR3 spans 15 residues. This CDR3 is CASSRLSGNTGELFF. CDR3 sequence (DNA): TGTGCCAGCAGCCGCCTGAGCGGGAACACCGGGGAGCTGTTTTTT.

This sequence joins TRBV10-1 and TRBJ2-7; 9 nucleotides agree with TRBD1. The CDR3 is 14 residues long. Looked up from germline, CDR1 is WNHNN and CDR2 is SYGVQD (reference sequence). V lost 3 bases, J lost 5 bases, and 5 bases stayed unmatched. CDR3 loop: CASSEGDRAHEQYF. The CDR3 region has the DNA TGCGCCAGCAGTGAAGGGGACAGGGCCCACGAGCAGTACTTC.

The CDR3, as DNA: TGTGCCAGCAGCCACGCTAGCGGGGAGGTGGGTACGCAGTATTTT. Protein product: CASSHASGEVGTQYF. The rearrangement uses TRBV3-1 (or the pseudogene TRBV3-2) and TRBJ2-3; 9 bases fit TRBD2. Looked up from germline, CDR1 is LGHDT and CDR2 is YNNKEL (reference sequence). The CDR3 has 15 residues. Trimming took 3 bases from V and 8 from J; bases not matched to a gene: 9.

V gene TRBV28 combines with J gene TRBJ1-1; 7 bases map to TRBD1. The CDR3 is made up of 14 amino acids. In germline, CDR1 is MDHEN, CDR2 SYDVKM. V shed 4 bases and J 4 bases; nucleotides not matched to a gene: 6. As DNA, the CDR3 is TGTGCCAGCAGTTCCCCAGGGGGAAGCACTGAAGCTTTCTTT. Translated: CASSSPGGSTEAFF. The full variable domain, its missing parts supplied by reference TRBV28 and TRBJ1-1, is DVKVTQSSRYLVKRTGEKVFLECVQDMDHENMFWYRQDPGLGLRLIYFSYDVKMKEKGDIPEGYSVSREKKERFSLILESASTNQTSMYLCASSSPGGSTEAFFGQGTRLTVV.

The V and J genes are TRBV29-1 and TRBJ2-5; no clear D. The V gene's germline CDR1 is SQVTM and CDR2 ANQGSEA. This CDR3 has 13 amino acids. V was clipped by 3 bases and J by 1 base, with 9 bases between them. The CDR3 DNA sequence: TGCAGCGTTGAGGTGAGAAGCCAAGAGACCCAGTACTTC. Protein: CSVEVRSQETQYF.

The rearrangement links TRBV7-2 to TRBJ1-5; no firm D call. CDR3 length: 14 amino acids. Germline V gene sequence: CDR1 SGHTA, CDR2 FQGNSA. V was pared by 1 base and J by 6 bases, with 10 bases between. CDR3 sequence: CASSLVLSGQPQHF. The CDR3 DNA reads as TGTGCCAGCAGCTTAGTTTTATCGGGTCAGCCCCAGCATTTT.

The chain recombines TRBV29-1 with TRBJ2-1, with TRBD1 identical over 7 bases. With 1 base clipped from V and 6 bases from J, the junction kept 3 bases outside the gene matches. The CDR3 consists of 13 residues. Germline loops: CDR1 SQVTM, CDR2 ANQGSEA. This CDR3 reads CSVEGQGGNEQFF. CDR3 coding DNA: TGCAGCGTTGAAGGACAGGGCGGCAATGAGCAGTTCTTC.

This chain joins TRBV10-3 and TRBJ2-1, with a tentative D call TRBD2 (6 bases). Germline CDR1 reads ENHRY; CDR2 reads SYGVKD. The V and J ends lost 4 bases and 9 bases respectively, with 16 bases between them. The CDR3 totals 14 residues. CDR3 in amino acids: CAISGLGGTTEQFF. The CDR3 DNA follows: TGTGCCATCAGTGGACTAGGCGGGACCACTGAGCAGTTCTTC.

The genes are TRBV5-4 and TRBJ2-7; the match to TRBD1 covers 8 bases. V gave up 4 bases and J gave up 5 bases; unmatched junction bases: 8. This CDR3 is built from 14 residues. The germline gives CDR1 SGHNT, CDR2 YYREEE (reference sequence). The CDR3 DNA is TGTGCCAGCAGCCCCCGGACAGGGCTAAACGAGCAGTACTTC. Its protein is CASSPRTGLNEQYF.

This chain links TRBV5-1 with TRBJ2-6; D might be TRBD2 (7 bases). This CDR3 spans 14 amino acids. Germline-derived CDR1 and CDR2 are SGHRS and YFSETQ. V was trimmed by 4 bases and J by 4 bases, leaving 9 bases between them. The DNA for the CDR3 is TGCGCCAGCAGCGGGGGGGCCGGGGCCAACGTCCTGACTTTC. Translated, it gives CASSGGAGANVLTF.

The genes are TRBV7-2 and TRBJ1-3; D is unresolved. V was shortened by 5 bases and J by 4 bases, with 15 bases between the two germline ends. The CDR3 contains 15 residues. Germline assignment: CDR1 SGHTA and CDR2 FQGNSA. CDR3 DNA: TGTGCCAGCAGCCGGACCCGGGGTGCGGGAAACACCATATATTTT. Translating it yields CASSRTRGAGNTIYF.

V is TRBV15 and J is TRBJ1-6, with D maybe TRBD1 (6 bases). CDR3 length: 18 amino acids. V lost 0 bases to trimming and J lost 6 bases, with 18 bases between them. Looked up from germline, CDR1 is LNHNV and CDR2 is YYDKDF (reference sequence). CDR3 in amino acids: CATSRDRRGRGANSPLHF. The CDR3 region has the DNA TGTGCCACCAGCAGAGATCGCAGGGGCCGAGGGGCTAATTCACCCCTCCACTTT.

V is TRBV6-1 and J is TRBJ1-6, with 7 positions matching TRBD1. CDR3 length equals 16 residues. The germline gives CDR1 MNHNS, CDR2 SASEGT. The V gene end was trimmed by 4 bases and the J gene end by 6 bases; junction bases not matched to a gene: 9. Here the CDR3 DNA reads TGTGCCAGCAGTGTCACGCCCCGACAGGGTAATTCACCCCTCCACTTT. This translates into CASSVTPRQGNSPLHF.

The chain recombines TRBV7-3 with TRBJ1-2, with 7 positions matching TRBD1. Germline lookup yields CDR1 SGHTA and CDR2 FQGTGA. The CDR3 runs 15 residues. The junction had 9 bases not matched to a gene; V was cut back by 5 bases and J by 3 bases. DNA for the CDR3: TGTGCCAGCAGCCCAGCCCGGGACAGTCACTATGGCTACACCTTC. As protein: CASSPARDSHYGYTF.

The chain couples TRBV27 to TRBJ1-6, with 8 positions matching TRBD1. V lost 8 bases and J lost 7; bases outside the gene matches: 13. Per germline, CDR1 MNHEY and CDR2 SMNVEV (reference sequence). The CDR3 loop spans 16 amino acids. CDR3 DNA: TGTGCCAGCGCCGAACTAGGACAGGGAGAAAATTCACCCCTCCACTTT. This encodes CASAELGQGENSPLHF.

V usage is TRBV7-9 and J usage is TRBJ2-7, with 7 bases aligning to TRBD1. V lost 5 bases to trimming and J lost 2 bases; unmatched junction nucleotides: 12. The CDR3 extends over 16 amino acids. Germline V lookup: CDR1 SEHNR, CDR2 FQNEAQ (reference sequence). CDR3 DNA: TGTGCCAGCAGCCCCATGGACAGGATGGGGGCCTACGAGCAGTACTTC. This codes for CASSPMDRMGAYEQYF.

This clone occurred a few times. This chain uses TRBV7-9 with TRBJ2-7; TRBD1 matches 7 bases. Germline CDR1 and CDR2: SEHNR and FQNEAQ (reference sequence). The CDR3 has 14 residues. With 4 bases clipped from V and 2 bases from J, the junction kept 5 bases outside the gene matches. The CDR3 sequence: CASSSQGTAYEQYF. For the CDR3, the DNA is TGTGCCAGCAGCTCACAGGGGACGGCCTACGAGCAGTACTTC.

This clone occurred a few times. This chain connects TRBV5-6 to TRBJ1-5; 9 positions agree with TRBD1. This CDR3 comprises 13 residues. Trimming took 5 bases from V and 7 from J; bases not matched to a gene: 4. From germline, CDR1 is SGHDT and CDR2 YYEEEE. This chain's CDR3 is CASSWDRAQPQHF. The CDR3 bases are TGTGCCAGCAGTTGGGACAGGGCCCAGCCCCAGCATTTT.

The DNA for the CDR3 is TGTGCCAGCAGCCTCACCGGGTCCCTGAGGGGAGGTTCGCAGTACTTC. Translated: CASSLTGSLRGGSQYF. V and J are TRBV6-2 or TRBV6-3 and TRBJ2-7, with a tentative D call TRBD2 (6 bases). Germline V gene data show CDR1 as MNHEY and CDR2 as SVGEGT. Trimming removed 6 bases at V and 9 bases at J, with 27 bases between. There are 16 residues in the CDR3.

The chain recombines TRBV16 with TRBJ2-1; D gene uncertain. V was clipped by 1 base and J by 2 bases, with 9 bases between them. The CDR3 consists of 15 residues. Germline CDR1 is KGHSY and CDR2 is FQNENV. This CDR3 is CASSQLQFTYNEQFF. The DNA for the CDR3 is TGTGCCAGCAGCCAATTGCAGTTCACCTACAATGAGCAGTTCTTC.